One sample yielded the 2 T cell receptor beta chains listed below, sequenced in a study of metastatic and nonmetastatic thyroid tumors. Patients had received no treatment of any kind before thyroid surgery. MiXCR was used by TCRdb to re-call the PCR reads. The profile covers tens of thousands of clones, with about 12% appearing a single time and roughly 9% taken by the ten largest. The sequenced material came from blood. The receptors were gathered from a male donor with papillary thyroid cancer or a benign thyroid nodule (not recorded which). Some clones in this sample may be carry-over from other donors' samples.

This rearrangement joins TRBV4-3 to TRBJ2-1, with TRBD2 matching over 13 bases. The trim removed 4 bases at V and 4 bases at J, leaving 1 base unmatched. Germline CDR1 and CDR2: LGHNA and YSLEER. The CDR3 has 15 amino acids. In nucleotides, the CDR3 is TGCGCCAGCAGCCCGGGACTAGCGGGGTACAATGAGCAGTTCTTC. Its translation is CASSPGLAGYNEQFF.

This clone was observed many times. The rearrangement links TRBV28 to TRBJ2-5, with 8 nucleotides matching TRBD1. The V gene's germline CDR1 is MDHEN and CDR2 SYDVKM. V shed 2 bases and J 1 base; nucleotides not matched to a gene: 6. The CDR3 runs 16 residues. CDR3: CASSLGTGLLQETQYF. The CDR3 DNA reads as TGTGCCAGCAGTTTAGGGACAGGCCTTCTCCAAGAGACCCAGTACTTC. Together with reference TRBV28 and TRBJ2-5, the CDR3 gives the full variable domain: DVKVTQSSRYLVKRTGEKVFLECVQDMDHENMFWYRQDPGLGLRLIYFSYDVKMKEKGDIPEGYSVSREKKERFSLILESASTNQTSMYLCASSLGTGLLQETQYFGPGTRLLVL.